This TCR beta chain appears in the sequencing data of a study of blood T cell repertoires in COVID-19. Overall study: In each case, the material was cDNA or gDNA derived from T cells, B-cell-depleted T cells, or PBMCs.

During active infection, Seattle patients enrolled and were then monitored through disease. Per germline, CDR1 MNHEY and CDR2 SVGEGT. The ends lost 0 bases at V and 4 bases at J; junction bases unmatched: 1. The CDR3 length is 15 residues. Original data processing: Estimated nucleated cell counts came from reference gene primer amplification. This table comes from immunoSEQ multiplex PCR, and its TCRdb copy is limited to in-frame clones, with some not included. V, J and clone size reflect that table, while D and trimming were determined from the DNA. The sample consists of 250,000 to 400,000 clones, 88% of them appearing once. This clone was recorded once. Other nucleotide sequences in the sample specify the same CDR3.

The material sequenced was peripheral blood. The rearrangement joins TRBV6-2 or TRBV6-3 to TRBJ1-5, with TRBD1 identical over 9 bases. This clonotype was sampled from a woman aged 30 to 39 with COVID-19, enrolled during active disease. DNA of the CDR3: TGTGCCAGCAGTTACTCCGGGACAGGGAATCAGCCCCAGCATTTT. This codes for CASSYSGTGNQPQHF.